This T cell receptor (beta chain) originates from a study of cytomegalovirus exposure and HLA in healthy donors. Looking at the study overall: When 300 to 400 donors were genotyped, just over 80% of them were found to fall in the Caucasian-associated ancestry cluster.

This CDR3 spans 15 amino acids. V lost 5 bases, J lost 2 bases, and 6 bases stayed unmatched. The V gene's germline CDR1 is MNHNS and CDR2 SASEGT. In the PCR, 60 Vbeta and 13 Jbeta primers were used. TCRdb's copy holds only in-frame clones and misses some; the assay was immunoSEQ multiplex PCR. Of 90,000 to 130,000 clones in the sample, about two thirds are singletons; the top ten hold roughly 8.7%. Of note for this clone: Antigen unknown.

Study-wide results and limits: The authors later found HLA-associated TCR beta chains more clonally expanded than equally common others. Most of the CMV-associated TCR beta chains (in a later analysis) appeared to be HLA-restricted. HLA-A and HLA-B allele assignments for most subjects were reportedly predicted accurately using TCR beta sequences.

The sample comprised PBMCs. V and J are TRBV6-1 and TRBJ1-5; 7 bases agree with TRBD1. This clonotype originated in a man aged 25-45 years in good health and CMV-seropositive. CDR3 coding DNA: TGTGCCAGCAGTTCCCAGGGGGGAGGCAATCAGCCCCAGCATTTT. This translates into CASSSQGGGNQPQHF.